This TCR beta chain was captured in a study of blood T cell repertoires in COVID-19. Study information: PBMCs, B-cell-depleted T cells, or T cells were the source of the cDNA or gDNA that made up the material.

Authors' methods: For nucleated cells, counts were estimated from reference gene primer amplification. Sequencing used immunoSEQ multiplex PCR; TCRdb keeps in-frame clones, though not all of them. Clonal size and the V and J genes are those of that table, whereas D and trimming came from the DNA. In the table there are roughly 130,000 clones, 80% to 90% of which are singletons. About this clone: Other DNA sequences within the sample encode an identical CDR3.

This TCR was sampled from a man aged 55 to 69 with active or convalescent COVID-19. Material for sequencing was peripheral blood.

CDR3 in amino acids: CASSVTSGSYNEQFF. The CDR3 DNA reads as TGTGCCAGCAGCGTAACTAGCGGGAGCTACAATGAGCAGTTCTTC. The chain carries TRBV9 and TRBJ2-1, with 11 bases that match TRBD2. V lost 1 base, J lost 3 bases, and 0 bases stayed unmatched. Germline-derived CDR1 and CDR2 are SGDLS and YYNGEE. The CDR3 totals 15 residues.